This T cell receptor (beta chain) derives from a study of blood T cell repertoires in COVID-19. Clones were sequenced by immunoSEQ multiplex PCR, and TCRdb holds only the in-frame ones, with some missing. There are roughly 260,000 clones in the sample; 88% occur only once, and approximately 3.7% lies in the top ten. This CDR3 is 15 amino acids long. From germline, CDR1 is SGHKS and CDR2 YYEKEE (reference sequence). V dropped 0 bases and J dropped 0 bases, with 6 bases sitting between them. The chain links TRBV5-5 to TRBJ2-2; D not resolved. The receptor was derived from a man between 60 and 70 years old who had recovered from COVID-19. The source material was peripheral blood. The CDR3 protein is CASSLETTNTGELFF. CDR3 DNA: TGTGCCAGCAGCTTGGAAACAACGAACACCGGGGAGCTGTTTTTT.